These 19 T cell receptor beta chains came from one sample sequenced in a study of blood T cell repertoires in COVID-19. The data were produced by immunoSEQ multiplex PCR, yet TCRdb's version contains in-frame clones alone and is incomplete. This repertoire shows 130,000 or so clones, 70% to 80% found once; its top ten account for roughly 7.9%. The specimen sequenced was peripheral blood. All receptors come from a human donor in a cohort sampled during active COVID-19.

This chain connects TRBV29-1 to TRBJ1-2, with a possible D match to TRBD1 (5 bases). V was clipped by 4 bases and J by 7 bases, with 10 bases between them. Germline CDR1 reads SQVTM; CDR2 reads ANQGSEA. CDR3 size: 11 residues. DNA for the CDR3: TGCAGCGTTGGAGAGGGGCTTGGCTACACCTTC. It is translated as CSVGEGLGYTF.

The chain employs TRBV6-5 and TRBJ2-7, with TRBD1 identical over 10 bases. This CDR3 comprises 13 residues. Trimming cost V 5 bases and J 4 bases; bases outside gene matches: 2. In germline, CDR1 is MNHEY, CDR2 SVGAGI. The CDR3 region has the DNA TGTGCCAGCAGTAAGGACAGGGGGTACGAGCAGTACTTC. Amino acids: CASSKDRGYEQYF.

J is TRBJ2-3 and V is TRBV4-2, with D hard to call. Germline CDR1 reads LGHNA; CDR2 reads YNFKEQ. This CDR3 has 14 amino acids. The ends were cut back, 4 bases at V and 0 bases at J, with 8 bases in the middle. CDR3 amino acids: CASSPQVSTDTQYF. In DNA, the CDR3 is TGTGCCAGCAGCCCCCAGGTGAGCACAGATACGCAGTATTTT.

The CDR3: CASSLGQPYPAFF. CDR3 coding DNA: TGTGCCAGCAGTTTAGGACAGCCGTACCCCGCTTTCTTT. V is TRBV27 and J is TRBJ1-1; the D gene is possibly TRBD1 (6 bases). The germline CDR1 and CDR2 sequences are MNHEY and SMNVEV (reference sequence). The CDR3 spans 13 residues. V was shortened by 2 bases and J by 11 bases, with 15 bases between the two germline ends.

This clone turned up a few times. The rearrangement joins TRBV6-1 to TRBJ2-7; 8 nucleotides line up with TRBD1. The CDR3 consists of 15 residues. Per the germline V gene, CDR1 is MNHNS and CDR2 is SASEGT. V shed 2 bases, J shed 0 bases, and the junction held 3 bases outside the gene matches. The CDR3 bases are TGTGCCAGCAGTGAATGGGGGACAGGCTCCTACGAGCAGTACTTC. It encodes CASSEWGTGSYEQYF.

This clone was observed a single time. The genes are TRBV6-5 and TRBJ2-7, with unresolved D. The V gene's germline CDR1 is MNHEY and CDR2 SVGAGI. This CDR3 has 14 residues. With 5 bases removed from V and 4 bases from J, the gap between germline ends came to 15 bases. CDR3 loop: CASSNTRRTYEQYF. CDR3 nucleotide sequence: TGTGCCAGCAGTAATACAAGGAGAACATACGAGCAGTACTTC.

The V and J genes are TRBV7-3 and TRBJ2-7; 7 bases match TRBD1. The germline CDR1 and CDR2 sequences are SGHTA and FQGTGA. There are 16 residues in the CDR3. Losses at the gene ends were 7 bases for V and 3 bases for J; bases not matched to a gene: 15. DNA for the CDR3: TGTGCCAGCACCAAAAGAACCGGGACAGCAGGCTACGAGCAGTACTTC. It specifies CASTKRTGTAGYEQYF.

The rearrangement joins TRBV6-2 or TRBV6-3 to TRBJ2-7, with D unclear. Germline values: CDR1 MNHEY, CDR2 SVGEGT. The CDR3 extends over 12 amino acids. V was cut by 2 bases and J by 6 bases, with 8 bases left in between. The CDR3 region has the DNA TGTGCCAGCAGTTACCCCCCAGTCGAGCAGTACTTC. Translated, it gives CASSYPPVEQYF.

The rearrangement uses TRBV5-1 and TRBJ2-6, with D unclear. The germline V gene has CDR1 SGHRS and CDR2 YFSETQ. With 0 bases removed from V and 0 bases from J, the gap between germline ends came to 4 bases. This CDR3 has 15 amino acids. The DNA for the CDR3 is TGCGCCAGCAGCTTGGCCGGCTCTGGGGCCAACGTCCTGACTTTC. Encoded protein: CASSLAGSGANVLTF. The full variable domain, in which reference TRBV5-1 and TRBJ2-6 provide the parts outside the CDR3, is KAGVTQTPRYLIKTRGQQVTLSCSPISGHRSVSWYQQTPGQGLQFLFEYFSETQRNKGNFPGRFSGRQFSNSRSEMNVSTLELGDSALYLCASSLAGSGANVLTFGAGSRLTVL.

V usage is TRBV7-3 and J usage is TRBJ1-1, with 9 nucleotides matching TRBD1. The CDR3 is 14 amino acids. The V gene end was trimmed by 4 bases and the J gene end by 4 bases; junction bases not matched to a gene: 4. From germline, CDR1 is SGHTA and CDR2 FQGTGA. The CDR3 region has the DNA TGTGCCAGCAGCTCCGGGACAGGGAGCACTGAAGCTTTCTTT. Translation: CASSSGTGSTEAFF.

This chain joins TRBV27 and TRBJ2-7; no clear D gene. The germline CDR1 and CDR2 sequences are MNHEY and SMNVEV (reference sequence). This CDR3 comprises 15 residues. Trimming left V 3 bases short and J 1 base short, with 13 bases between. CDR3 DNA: TGTGCCAGCAGTTTCTCGACCTCAGGTTCCTACGAGCAGTACTTC. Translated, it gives CASSFSTSGSYEQYF.

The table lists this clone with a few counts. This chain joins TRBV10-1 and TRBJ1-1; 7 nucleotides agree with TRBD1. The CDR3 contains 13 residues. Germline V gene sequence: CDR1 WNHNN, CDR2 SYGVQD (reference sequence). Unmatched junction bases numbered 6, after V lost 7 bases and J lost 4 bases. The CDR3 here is CASTRDSTTEAFF. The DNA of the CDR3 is TGCGCCAGCACCCGGGACAGTACCACTGAAGCTTTCTTT.

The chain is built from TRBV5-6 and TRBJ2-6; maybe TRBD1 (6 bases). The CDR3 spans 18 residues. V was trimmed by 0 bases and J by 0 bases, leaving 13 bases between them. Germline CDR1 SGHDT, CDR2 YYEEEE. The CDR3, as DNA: TGTGCCAGCAGCTTGGTAGCGCAGGGGAACTCTGGGGCCAACGTCCTGACTTTC. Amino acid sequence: CASSLVAQGNSGANVLTF.

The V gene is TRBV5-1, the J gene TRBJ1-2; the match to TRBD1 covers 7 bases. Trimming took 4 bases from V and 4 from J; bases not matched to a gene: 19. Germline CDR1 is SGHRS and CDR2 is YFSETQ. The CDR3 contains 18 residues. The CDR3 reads CASSAPMEAGGTTYGYTF. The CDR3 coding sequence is TGCGCCAGCAGCGCCCCAATGGAGGCAGGGGGTACGACCTATGGCTACACCTTC.

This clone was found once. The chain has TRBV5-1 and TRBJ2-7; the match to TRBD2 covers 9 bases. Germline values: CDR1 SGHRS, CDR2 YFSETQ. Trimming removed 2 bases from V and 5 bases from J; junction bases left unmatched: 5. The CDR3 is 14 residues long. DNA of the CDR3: TGCGCCAGCAGCTTCGCGGGAGGGGTCGACGAGCAGTACTTC. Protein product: CASSFAGGVDEQYF.

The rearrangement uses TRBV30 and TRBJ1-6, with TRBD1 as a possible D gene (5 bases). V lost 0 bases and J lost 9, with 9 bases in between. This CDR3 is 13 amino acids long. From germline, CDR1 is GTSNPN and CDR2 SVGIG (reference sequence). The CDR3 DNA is TGTGCCTGGAGTGTACGGGGGGGTTCACCCCTCCACTTT. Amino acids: CAWSVRGGSPLHF.

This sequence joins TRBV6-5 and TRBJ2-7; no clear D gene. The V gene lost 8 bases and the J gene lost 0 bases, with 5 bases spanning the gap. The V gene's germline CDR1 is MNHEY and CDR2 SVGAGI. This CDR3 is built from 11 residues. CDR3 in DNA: TGTGCCAGCCTAAGCTCCTACGAGCAGTACTTC. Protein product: CASLSSYEQYF.

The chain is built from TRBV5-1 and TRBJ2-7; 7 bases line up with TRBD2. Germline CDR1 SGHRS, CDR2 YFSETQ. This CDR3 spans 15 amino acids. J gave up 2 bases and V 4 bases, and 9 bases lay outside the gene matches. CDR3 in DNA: TGCGCCAGCAGCCCGGGATGGGAGGGGACCTACGAGCAGTACTTC. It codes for CASSPGWEGTYEQYF.

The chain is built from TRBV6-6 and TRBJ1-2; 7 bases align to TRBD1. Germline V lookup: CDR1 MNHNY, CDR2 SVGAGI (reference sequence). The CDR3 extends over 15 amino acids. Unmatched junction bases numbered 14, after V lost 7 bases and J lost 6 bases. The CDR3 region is CASKLQGNTADGYTF. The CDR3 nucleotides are TGTGCCAGCAAGTTACAGGGGAATACAGCCGATGGCTACACCTTC.